This T cell receptor beta chain was documented in a study of blood T cell repertoires in COVID-19. Trimming stripped 0 bases from V and 6 bases from J, with 6 bases between. The CDR3 contains 13 residues. From germline, CDR1 is MNHNS and CDR2 SASEGT. The table came from immunoSEQ multiplex PCR; TCRdb's copy has only in-frame clones and leaves some out. Seen here are 250,000 to 300,000 clones, roughly nine tenths observed once, and the top ten hold more than 1%. This clone was seen once. The receptor was derived from a human donor in a cohort exposed to, infected with or recovered from COVID-19 (not recorded which). The donor label of this sample is uncertain. The rearrangement links TRBV6-1 to TRBJ2-1; D gene uncertain. Sample: PBMCs or T cells enriched from blood (not recorded which). The CDR3 is CASSEARSNEQFF. CDR3 DNA: TGTGCCAGCAGTGAAGCCCGGTCCAATGAGCAGTTCTTC.